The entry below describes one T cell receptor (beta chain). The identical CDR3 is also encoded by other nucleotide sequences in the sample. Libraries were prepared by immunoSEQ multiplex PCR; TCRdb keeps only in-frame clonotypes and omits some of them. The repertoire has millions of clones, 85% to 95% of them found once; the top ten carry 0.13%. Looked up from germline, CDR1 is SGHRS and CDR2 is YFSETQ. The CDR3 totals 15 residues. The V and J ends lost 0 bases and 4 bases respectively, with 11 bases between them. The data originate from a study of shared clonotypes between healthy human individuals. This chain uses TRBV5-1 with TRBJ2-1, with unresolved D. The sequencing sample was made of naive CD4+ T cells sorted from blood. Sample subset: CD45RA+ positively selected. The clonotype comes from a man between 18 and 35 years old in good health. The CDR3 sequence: CASSLEGQSYNEQFF. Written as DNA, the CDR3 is TGCGCCAGCAGCTTGGAAGGTCAGTCGTACAATGAGCAGTTCTTC.